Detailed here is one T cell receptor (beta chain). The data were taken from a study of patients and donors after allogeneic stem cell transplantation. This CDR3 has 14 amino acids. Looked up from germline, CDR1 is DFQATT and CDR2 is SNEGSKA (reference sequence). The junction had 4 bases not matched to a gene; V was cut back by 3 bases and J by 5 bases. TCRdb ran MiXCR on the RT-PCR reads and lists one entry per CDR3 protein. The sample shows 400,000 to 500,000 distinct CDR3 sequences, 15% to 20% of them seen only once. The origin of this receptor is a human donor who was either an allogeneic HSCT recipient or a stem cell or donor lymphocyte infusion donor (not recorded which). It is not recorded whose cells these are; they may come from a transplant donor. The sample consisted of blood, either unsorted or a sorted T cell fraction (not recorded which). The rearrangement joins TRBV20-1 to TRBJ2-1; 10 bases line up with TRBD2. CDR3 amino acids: CSASGGLADNEQFF. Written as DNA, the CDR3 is TGCAGTGCTAGCGGAGGACTAGCGGACAATGAGCAGTTCTTC.